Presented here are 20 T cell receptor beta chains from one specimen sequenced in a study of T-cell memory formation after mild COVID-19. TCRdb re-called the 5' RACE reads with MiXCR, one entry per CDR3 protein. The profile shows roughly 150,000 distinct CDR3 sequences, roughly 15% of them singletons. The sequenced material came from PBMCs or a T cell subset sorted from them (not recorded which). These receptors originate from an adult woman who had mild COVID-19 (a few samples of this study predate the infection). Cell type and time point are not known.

The CDR3 DNA sequence: TGTGCCAGCAGCTCTCCCCTTGGGGTAGCCAATGAGCAGTTCTTC. It specifies CASSSPLGVANEQFF. V gene TRBV7-9 combines with J gene TRBJ2-1; no definite D call. Trimming cost V 4 bases and J 6 bases, with 16 bases left between them. The length of the CDR3 is 15 residues. Germline V gene lookup returns CDR1 SEHNR and CDR2 FQNEAQ (reference sequence).

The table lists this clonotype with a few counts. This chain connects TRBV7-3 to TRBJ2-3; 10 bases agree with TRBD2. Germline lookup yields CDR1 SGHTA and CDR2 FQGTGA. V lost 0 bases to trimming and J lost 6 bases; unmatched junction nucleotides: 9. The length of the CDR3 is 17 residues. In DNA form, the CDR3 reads TGTGCCAGCAGCTTAACTGGGCTAGCGGGAGTGGGTGATACGCAGTATTTT. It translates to CASSLTGLAGVGDTQYF.

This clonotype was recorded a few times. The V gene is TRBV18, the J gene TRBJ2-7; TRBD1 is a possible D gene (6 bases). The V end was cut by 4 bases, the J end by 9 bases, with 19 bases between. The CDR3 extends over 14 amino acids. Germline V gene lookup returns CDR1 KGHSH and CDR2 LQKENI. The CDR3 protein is CASSLTTGRIGQYF. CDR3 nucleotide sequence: TGTGCCAGCTCACTAACGACAGGTCGCATAGGGCAGTACTTC.

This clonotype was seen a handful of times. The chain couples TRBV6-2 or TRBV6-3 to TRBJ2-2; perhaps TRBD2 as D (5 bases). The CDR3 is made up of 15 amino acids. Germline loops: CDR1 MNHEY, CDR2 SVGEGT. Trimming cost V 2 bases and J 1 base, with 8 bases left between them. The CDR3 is CASSYLSGNTGELFF. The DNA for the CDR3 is TGTGCCAGCAGTTACCTGAGCGGGAACACCGGGGAGCTGTTTTTT.

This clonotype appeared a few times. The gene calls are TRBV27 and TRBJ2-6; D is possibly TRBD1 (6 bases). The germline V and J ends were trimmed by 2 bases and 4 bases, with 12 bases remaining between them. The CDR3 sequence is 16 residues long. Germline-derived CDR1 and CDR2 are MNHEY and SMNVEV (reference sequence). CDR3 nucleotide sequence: TGTGCCAGCAGTTTAGACAGGCCCTTCGGGGCCAACGTCCTGACTTTC. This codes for CASSLDRPFGANVLTF.

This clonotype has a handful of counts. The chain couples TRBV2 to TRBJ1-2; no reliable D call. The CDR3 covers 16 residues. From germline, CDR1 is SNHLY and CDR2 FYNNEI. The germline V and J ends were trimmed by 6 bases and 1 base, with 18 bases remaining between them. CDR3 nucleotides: TGTGCCAGCAGCCTTCTGGACCCATACATTAACTATGGCTACACCTTC. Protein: CASSLLDPYINYGYTF.

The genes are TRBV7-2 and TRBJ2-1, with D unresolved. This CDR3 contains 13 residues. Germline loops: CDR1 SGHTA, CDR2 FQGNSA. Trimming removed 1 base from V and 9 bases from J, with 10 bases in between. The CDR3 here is CASSLGTVREQFF. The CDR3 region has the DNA TGTGCCAGCAGCTTAGGAACAGTACGTGAGCAGTTCTTC.

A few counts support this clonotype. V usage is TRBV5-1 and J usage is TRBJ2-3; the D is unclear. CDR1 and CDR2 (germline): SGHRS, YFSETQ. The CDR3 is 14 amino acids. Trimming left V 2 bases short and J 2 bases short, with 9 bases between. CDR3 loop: CASSFGRYTDTQYF. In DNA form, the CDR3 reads TGCGCCAGCAGCTTTGGAAGGTACACAGATACGCAGTATTTT. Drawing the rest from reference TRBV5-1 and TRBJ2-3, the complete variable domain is KAGVTQTPRYLIKTRGQQVTLSCSPISGHRSVSWYQQTPGQGLQFLFEYFSETQRNKGNFPGRFSGRQFSNSRSEMNVSTLELGDSALYLCASSFGRYTDTQYFGPGTRLTVL.

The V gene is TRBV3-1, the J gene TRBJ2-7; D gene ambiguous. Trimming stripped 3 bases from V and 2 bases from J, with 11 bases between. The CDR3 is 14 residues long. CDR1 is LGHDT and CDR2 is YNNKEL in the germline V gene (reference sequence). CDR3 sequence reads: CASSQGKLPYEQYF. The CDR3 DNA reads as TGTGCCAGCAGCCAGGGCAAATTACCCTACGAGCAGTACTTC.

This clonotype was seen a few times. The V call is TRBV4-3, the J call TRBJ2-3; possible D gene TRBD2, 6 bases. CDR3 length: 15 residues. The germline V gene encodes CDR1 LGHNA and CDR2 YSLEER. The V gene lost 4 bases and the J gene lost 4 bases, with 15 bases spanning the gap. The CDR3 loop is CASSLQSSDADTQYF. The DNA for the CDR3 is TGCGCCAGCAGCCTACAATCTAGCGACGCAGATACGCAGTATTTT.

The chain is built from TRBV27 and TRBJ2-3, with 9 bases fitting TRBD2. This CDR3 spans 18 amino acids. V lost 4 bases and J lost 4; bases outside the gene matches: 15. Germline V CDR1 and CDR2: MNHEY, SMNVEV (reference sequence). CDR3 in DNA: TGTGCCAGCAGTTCTCCCTTGACCCAGCGGGGGGCGTCAGATACGCAGTATTTT. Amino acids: CASSSPLTQRGASDTQYF.

The CDR3 DNA is TGTGCCACCAGTGATTGGACAGGAGGCGAGCAGTACTTC. Amino acid sequence: CATSDWTGGEQYF. The chain links TRBV24-1 to TRBJ2-7, with TRBD1 matching 7 bases. Germline CDR1 and CDR2: KGHDR and SFDVKD. The CDR3 consists of 13 residues. The trim removed 2 bases at V and 6 bases at J, leaving 3 bases unmatched.

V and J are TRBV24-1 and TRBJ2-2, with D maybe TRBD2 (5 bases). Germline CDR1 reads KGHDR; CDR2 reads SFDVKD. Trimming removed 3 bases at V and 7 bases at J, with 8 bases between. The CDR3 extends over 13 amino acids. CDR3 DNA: TGTGCCACCAGTGATCGAGGGAGCGGGGAGCTGTTTTTT. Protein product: CATSDRGSGELFF.

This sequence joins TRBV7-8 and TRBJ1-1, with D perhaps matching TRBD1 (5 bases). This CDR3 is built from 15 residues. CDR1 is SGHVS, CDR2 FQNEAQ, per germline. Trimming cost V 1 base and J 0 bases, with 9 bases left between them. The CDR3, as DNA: TGTGCCAGCAGCTTAGAGGGACGGTTGAACACTGAAGCTTTCTTT. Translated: CASSLEGRLNTEAFF.

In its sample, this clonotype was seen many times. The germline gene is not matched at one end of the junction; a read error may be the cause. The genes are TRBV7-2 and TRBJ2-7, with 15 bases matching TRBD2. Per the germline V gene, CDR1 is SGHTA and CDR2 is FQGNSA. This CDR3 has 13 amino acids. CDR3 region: CASSAGLAGGPSF. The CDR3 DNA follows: TGTGCCAGCAGCGCCGGACTAGCGGGAGGGCCGTCGTTC.

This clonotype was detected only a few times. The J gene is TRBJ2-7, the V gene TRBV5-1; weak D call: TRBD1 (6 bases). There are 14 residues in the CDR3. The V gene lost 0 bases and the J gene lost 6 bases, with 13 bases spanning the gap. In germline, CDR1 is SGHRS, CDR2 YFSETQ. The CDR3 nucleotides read TGCGCCAGCAGCTTGGGGCCAGGGGTTCGCGAGCAGTACTTC. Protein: CASSLGPGVREQYF.

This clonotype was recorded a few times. CDR3 in amino acids: CASRPVLQGGYTF. In nucleotides, the CDR3 is TGTGCCAGCAGGCCGGTCCTTCAAGGTGGCTACACCTTC. V usage is TRBV5-4 and J usage is TRBJ1-2; unclear D gene. The germline V gene has CDR1 SGHNT and CDR2 YYREEE (reference sequence). Between the trimmed V and J ends, which lost 5 bases and 7 bases, there was a span of 15 bases. This CDR3 contains 13 residues. Variable domain in full (rest from reference TRBV5-4 and TRBJ1-2): ETGVTQSPTHLIKTRGQQVTLRCSSQSGHNTVSWYQQALGQGPQFIFQYYREEENGRGNFPPRFSGLQFPNYSSELNVNALELDDSALYLCASRPVLQGGYTFGSGTRLTVV.

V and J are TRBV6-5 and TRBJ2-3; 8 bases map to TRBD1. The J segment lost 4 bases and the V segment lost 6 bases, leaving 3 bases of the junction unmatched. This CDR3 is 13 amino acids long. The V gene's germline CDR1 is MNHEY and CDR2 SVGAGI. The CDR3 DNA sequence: TGTGCCAGCAGACAGGGACAGGCAGATACGCAGTATTTT. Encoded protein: CASRQGQADTQYF.

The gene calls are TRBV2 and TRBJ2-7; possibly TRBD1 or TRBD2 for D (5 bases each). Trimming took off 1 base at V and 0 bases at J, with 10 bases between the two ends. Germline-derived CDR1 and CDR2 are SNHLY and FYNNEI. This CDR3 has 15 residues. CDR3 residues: CASSEGDRSSYEQYF. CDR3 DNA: TGTGCCAGCAGTGAAGGGGACCGGAGCTCCTACGAGCAGTACTTC.

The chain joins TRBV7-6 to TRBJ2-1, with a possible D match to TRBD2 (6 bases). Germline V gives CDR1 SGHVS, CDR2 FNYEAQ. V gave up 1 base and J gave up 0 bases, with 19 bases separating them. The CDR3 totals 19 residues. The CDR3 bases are TGTGCCAGCAGCTTAGAACGAGGGACTTATAAAAGCTCCTACAATGAGCAGTTCTTC. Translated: CASSLERGTYKSSYNEQFF.